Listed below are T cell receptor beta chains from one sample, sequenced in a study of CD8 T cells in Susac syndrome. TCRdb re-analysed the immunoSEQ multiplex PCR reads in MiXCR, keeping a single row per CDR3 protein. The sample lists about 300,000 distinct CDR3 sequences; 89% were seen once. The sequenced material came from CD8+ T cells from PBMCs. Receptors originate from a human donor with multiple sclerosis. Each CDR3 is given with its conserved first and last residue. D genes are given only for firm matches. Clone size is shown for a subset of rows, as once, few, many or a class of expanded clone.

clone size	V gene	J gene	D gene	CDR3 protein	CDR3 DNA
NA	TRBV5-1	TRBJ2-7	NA	CASSLAHREVDEQYF	TGCGCCAGCAGCTTGGCCCACAGGGAAGTCGACGAGCAGTACTTC
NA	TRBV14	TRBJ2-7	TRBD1	CASSQSGTGVYEQYF	TGTGCCAGCAGCCAATCCGGGACAGGGGTCTACGAGCAGTACTTC
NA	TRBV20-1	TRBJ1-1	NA	CSARDLRGTNTEAFF	TGCAGTGCTAGAGATCTGCGGGGGACGAACACTGAAGCTTTCTTT
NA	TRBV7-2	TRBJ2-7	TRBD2	CASSPGLAVTYEQYF	TGTGCCAGCAGCCCGGGACTAGCGGTCACCTACGAGCAGTACTTC
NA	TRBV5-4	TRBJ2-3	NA	CASSRQGREDTQYF	TGTGCCAGCAGCCGACAAGGGCGCGAAGATACGCAGTATTTT
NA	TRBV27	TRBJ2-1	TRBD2	CASRPLRPSGGQISYNEQFF	TGTGCCAGCCGCCCACTGAGGCCTAGCGGGGGACAGATCTCCTACAATGAGCAGTTCTTC
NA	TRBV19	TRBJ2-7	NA	CASSGGVNYEQYF	TGTGCCAGTAGTGGTGGGGTGAACTACGAGCAGTACTTC
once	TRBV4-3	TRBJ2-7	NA	CASSQAFRGGNEQYF	TGCGCCAGCAGCCAGGCTTTCAGGGGGGGGAACGAGCAGTACTTC
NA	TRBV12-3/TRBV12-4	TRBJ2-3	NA	CASKGGDTQYF	TGTGCCAGCAAGGGTGGAGATACGCAGTATTTT
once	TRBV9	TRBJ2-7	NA	CASSAGSLDEQYF	TGTGCCAGCAGCGCCGGGTCCTTGGATGAGCAGTACTTC
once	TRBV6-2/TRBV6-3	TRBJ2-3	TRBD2	CASTASGESDTQYF	TGTGCCAGCACTGCAAGCGGGGAGTCAGATACGCAGTATTTT
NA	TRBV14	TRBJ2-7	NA	CASSLEAHYYEQYF	TGTGCCAGCAGCCTGGAGGCACACTACTACGAGCAGTACTTC
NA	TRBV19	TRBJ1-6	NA	CASSEPWGEGSPLHF	TGTGCCAGTAGTGAACCTTGGGGGGAAGGTTCACCCCTCCACTTT
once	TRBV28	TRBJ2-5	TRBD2	CASAQRENYEETQYF	TGTGCCAGCGCTCAGCGGGAGAATTATGAGGAGACCCAGTACTTC
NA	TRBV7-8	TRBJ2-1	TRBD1	CASSPSTGAGEQFF	TGTGCCAGCAGCCCCTCGACAGGGGCCGGTGAGCAGTTCTTC
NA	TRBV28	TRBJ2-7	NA	CASSLFGLRGRSYEQYF	TGTGCCAGCAGTTTATTTGGTTTGAGGGGCAGGTCCTACGAGCAGTACTTC
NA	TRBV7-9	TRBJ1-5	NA	CASSAPRDLSRNQPQHF	TGTGCCAGCAGCGCGCCCCGGGACTTAAGTCGTAATCAGCCCCAGCATTTT
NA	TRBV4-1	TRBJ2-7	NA	CASSQTGQSREQYF	TGCGCCAGCAGCCAGACAGGACAGTCCCGAGAGCAGTACTTC
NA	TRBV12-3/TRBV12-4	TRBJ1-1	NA	CASSLTSDRNTEAFF	TGTGCCAGCAGTTTAACGAGCGACAGGAACACTGAAGCTTTCTTT
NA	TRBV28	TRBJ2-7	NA	CASSLAEYEQYF	TGTGCCAGCAGTTTAGCGGAATACGAGCAGTACTTC
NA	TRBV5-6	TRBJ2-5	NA	CASRSVGMETQYF	TGTGCCAGCAGAAGCGTAGGGATGGAGACCCAGTACTTC
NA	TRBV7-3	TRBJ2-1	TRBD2	CASSHGTKGGNEQFF	TGTGCCAGCAGCCACGGGACTAAGGGAGGCAATGAGCAGTTCTTC